The TCR beta chain under discussion was sequenced for a study of control samples from healthy donors and cancer patients. This CDR3 has 14 amino acids. CDR1 SGHRS and CDR2 YFSETQ come from the germline V gene. Trimming removed 5 bases from V and 3 bases from J, with 12 bases in between. Measured with immunoSEQ multiplex PCR; TCRdb has only the in-frame clones, and not every one. The table has roughly 370,000 clones, roughly 90% seen once. This sequence joins TRBV5-1 and TRBJ1-3, with unresolved D. This TCR was sampled from a man aged 40-49 years with head and neck cancer. The sequenced material came from PBMCs. The CDR3 coding sequence is TGCGCCAGCAGAGCTTTGGGGAGTGGAAACACCATATATTTT. Translating gives CASRALGSGNTIYF.